This is a list of T cell receptor beta chains from one sample in a study of T-cell memory formation after mild COVID-19. Each CDR3 protein is one row after TCRdb ran MiXCR on the 5' RACE reads. This table has some 250,000 distinct CDR3 sequences, 8% to 10% appearing once. The specimen sequenced was PBMCs or a T cell subset sorted from them (not recorded which). The receptors come from a man aged 18 to 35 who had mild COVID-19 (a few samples of this study predate the infection). Cell type and time point are not known. Each CDR3 is given with its conserved first and last residue. A D gene is named only where the DNA matches it firmly. Expanded clones are given a class, and other clones once, few, many or no size at all.

j_gene,abundance,len,v_gene,d_gene,CDR3aa,CDR3nt
TRBJ1-1,once,14,TRBV28,TRBD1,CASTQTGANTEAFF,TGTGCCAGCACCCAGACAGGGGCGAACACTGAAGCTTTCTTT
TRBJ2-7,many,11,TRBV11-2,-,CASSPGTEQYF,TGTGCCAGCAGCCCGGGGACAGAGCAGTACTTC
TRBJ2-1,-,18,TRBV5-5,TRBD1,CASSLSDRGPRSYNEQFF,TGTGCCAGCAGCTTGAGTGACAGGGGTCCGAGGTCTTACAATGAGCAGTTCTTC
TRBJ2-3,-,14,TRBV27,TRBD1,CASSRIQGTDTQYF,TGTGCCAGCAGCAGAATACAGGGGACAGATACGCAGTATTTT
TRBJ2-6,many,19,TRBV7-8,TRBD1,CASSLETGGIWLGANVLTF,TGTGCCAGCAGCTTAGAGACAGGGGGAATTTGGCTAGGGGCCAACGTCCTGACTTTC
TRBJ1-2,-,17,TRBV7-9,TRBD1,CASSLPGQDPLNYGYTF,TGTGCCAGCAGCCTCCCGGGACAGGACCCGCTCAACTATGGCTACACCTTC
TRBJ2-3,-,18,TRBV6-6,-,CASSFQAISVASTDTQYF,TGTGCCAGCAGTTTTCAGGCGATTTCCGTTGCTAGCACAGATACGCAGTATTTT
TRBJ1-1,-,17,TRBV7-9,-,CASSLDQLGREDTEAFF,TGTGCCAGCAGCTTAGATCAATTGGGCAGGGAGGACACTGAAGCTTTCTTT
TRBJ2-7,many,14,TRBV5-1,TRBD1,CASSLGGTSYEQYF,TGTGCCAGCAGCTTAGGGGGCACGTCCTATGAGCAGTACTTC
TRBJ2-2,few,17,TRBV3-2,-,CANPDRYNPPGTGELFF,TGTGCCAACCCTGACAGATACAACCCCCCGGGGACCGGGGAGCTGTTTTTT
TRBJ2-2,few,14,TRBV4-1,-,CASSQAVVPGELFF,TGCGCCAGCAGCCAAGCCGTGGTCCCCGGGGAGCTGTTTTTT
TRBJ2-5,few,15,TRBV24-1,-,CATSDPKLGEETQYF,TGTGCCACCAGTGACCCAAAATTGGGCGAAGAGACCCAGTACTTC
TRBJ1-5,few,17,TRBV5-6,-,CASSSSREASHYQPQHF,TGTGCCAGCAGCTCATCCAGGGAGGCGTCACACTATCAGCCCCAGCATTTT
TRBJ1-6,-,16,TRBV4-2,-,CASSERGGSYNSPLHF,TGTGCCAGCAGTGAGCGGGGTGGCTCCTATAATTCACCCCTCCACTTT
TRBJ1-1,-,16,TRBV5-1,-,CASSSNPGLKNTEAFF,TGCGCCAGCAGCTCGAATCCAGGGTTAAAGAACACTGAAGCTTTCTTT
TRBJ1-5,-,12,TRBV20-1,-,CSADSRNQPQHF,TGCAGTGCGGACAGCAGAAATCAGCCCCAGCATTTT
TRBJ2-3,few,12,TRBV12-3/TRBV12-4,-,CASEESSDTQYF,TGTGCCAGCGAGGAATCCTCAGATACGCAGTATTTT
TRBJ2-1,few,15,TRBV10-3,TRBD2,CAITESSGGLNEQFF,TGTGCCATCACAGAGTCTAGCGGGGGCTTAAATGAGCAGTTCTTC
TRBJ1-2,few,14,TRBV27,TRBD1,CASSLVTGKDGYTF,TGTGCCAGCAGTTTAGTGACAGGGAAGGATGGCTACACCTTC
TRBJ2-5,-,15,TRBV5-1,-,CASSLVSAGGETQYF,TGCGCCAGCAGCTTGGTGTCAGCCGGCGGAGAGACCCAGTACTTC
TRBJ1-5,few,13,TRBV20-1,-,CSARATSNQPQHF,TGCAGTGCTAGGGCAACTAGCAATCAGCCCCAGCATTTT
TRBJ1-1,-,13,TRBV29-1,TRBD1,CSVAQSGGTEAFF,TGCAGCGTTGCCCAGTCAGGGGGCACTGAAGCTTTCTTT
TRBJ2-1,many,16,TRBV4-3,TRBD2,CASSQEAGSSYNEQFF,TGCGCCAGCAGCCAAGAAGCGGGGAGCTCCTACAATGAGCAGTTCTTC
TRBJ2-3,-,13,TRBV6-5,-,CATTEYSADTQYF,TGTGCCACCACGGAGTATTCAGCAGATACGCAGTATTTT
TRBJ2-3,few,15,TRBV5-1,-,CASRRRDRDTDTQYF,TGCGCCAGCAGAAGGAGGGATAGGGACACAGATACGCAGTATTTT
TRBJ1-5,-,14,TRBV3-1,-,CASSQAVRAQPQHF,TGTGCCAGCAGCCAAGCGGTGAGAGCCCAGCCCCAGCATTTT
TRBJ1-2,few,14,TRBV10-3,-,CAISDLGAVYGYTF,TGTGCCATCAGTGATCTGGGGGCTGTCTATGGCTACACCTTC
TRBJ2-1,few,17,TRBV11-2,TRBD2,CASSHKAGTSGGNEQFF,TGTGCCAGCAGCCATAAGGCCGGGACTAGCGGGGGGAATGAGCAGTTCTTC
TRBJ1-2,few,12,TRBV3-1,-,CASSQAADGYTF,TGTGCCAGCAGCCAAGCCGCGGATGGCTACACCTTC
TRBJ2-3,-,16,TRBV5-1,TRBD2,CASSPTSGGVSDTQYF,TGCGCCAGCAGCCCAACTAGCGGGGGGGTATCAGATACGCAGTATTTT
TRBJ2-1,-,16,TRBV5-1,-,CASSLEVTGLYNEQFF,TGCGCCAGCAGCTTGGAGGTGACAGGCCTCTACAATGAGCAGTTCTTC
TRBJ1-5,few,15,TRBV12-5,-,CASGLLQGYQQPQHF,TGTGCTAGTGGCCTCCTCCAGGGGTATCAACAGCCCCAGCATTTT
TRBJ2-5,many,11,TRBV20-1,-,CSARGPETQYF,TGCAGTGCTAGAGGTCCGGAGACCCAGTACTTC
TRBJ2-3,many,14,TRBV29-1,TRBD1,CSVEDRQGPDTQYF,TGCAGCGTTGAAGATCGACAGGGCCCAGATACGCAGTATTTT
TRBJ2-6,-,19,TRBV7-9,-,CASSLGSVTPRAGANVLTF,TGTGCCAGCAGCTTAGGATCGGTGACTCCACGCGCTGGGGCCAACGTCCTGACTTTC
TRBJ2-7,few,12,TRBV30,TRBD1,CAWRGQGYEQYF,TGTGCCTGGAGGGGACAGGGGTACGAGCAGTACTTC